This entry describes one TCR beta chain. This specimen belongs to a study of technical replicates of blood from a few donors. The CDR3 is made up of 15 amino acids. Germline V gives CDR1 SEHNR, CDR2 FQNEAQ (reference sequence). V lost 5 bases and J 3 bases, leaving 16 bases between the germline ends. The protocol was immunoSEQ multiplex PCR, while the TCRdb copy is restricted to in-frame clones and leaves out a portion. This table holds roughly 80,000 clones, around 91% found once. V usage is TRBV7-9 and J usage is TRBJ1-1; unclear D gene. The TCR originated in a human donor in good health. The sample taken for sequencing was T cells isolated from PBMCs. The CDR3 sequence: CASSQTQSADTEAFF. As DNA, the CDR3 is TGTGCCAGCAGCCAGACACAGTCTGCCGACACTGAAGCTTTCTTT.